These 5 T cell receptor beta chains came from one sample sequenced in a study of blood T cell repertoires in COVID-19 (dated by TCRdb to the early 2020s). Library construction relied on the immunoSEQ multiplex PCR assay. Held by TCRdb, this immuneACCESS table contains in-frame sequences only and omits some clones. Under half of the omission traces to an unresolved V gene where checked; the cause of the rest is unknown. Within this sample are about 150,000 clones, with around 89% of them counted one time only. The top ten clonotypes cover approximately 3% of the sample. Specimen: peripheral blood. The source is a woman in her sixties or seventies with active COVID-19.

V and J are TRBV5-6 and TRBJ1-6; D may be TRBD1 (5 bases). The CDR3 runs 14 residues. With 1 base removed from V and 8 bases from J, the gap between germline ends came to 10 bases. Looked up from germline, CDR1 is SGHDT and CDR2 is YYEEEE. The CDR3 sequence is CASSLQGSHSPLHF. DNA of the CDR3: TGTGCCAGCAGCTTGCAGGGTTCTCATTCACCCCTCCACTTT.

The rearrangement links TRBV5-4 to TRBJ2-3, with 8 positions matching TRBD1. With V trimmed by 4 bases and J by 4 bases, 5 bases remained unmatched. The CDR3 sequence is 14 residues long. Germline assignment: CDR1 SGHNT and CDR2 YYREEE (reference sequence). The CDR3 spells CASSGQGGADTQYF. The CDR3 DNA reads TGTGCCAGCAGCGGACAGGGAGGCGCAGATACGCAGTATTTT. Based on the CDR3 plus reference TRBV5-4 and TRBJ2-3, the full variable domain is ETGVTQSPTHLIKTRGQQVTLRCSSQSGHNTVSWYQQALGQGPQFIFQYYREEENGRGNFPPRFSGLQFPNYSSELNVNALELDDSALYLCASSGQGGADTQYFGPGTRLTVL.

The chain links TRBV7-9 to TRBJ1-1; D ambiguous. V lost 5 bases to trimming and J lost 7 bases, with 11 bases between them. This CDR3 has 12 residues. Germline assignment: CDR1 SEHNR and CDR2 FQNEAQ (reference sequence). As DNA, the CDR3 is TGTGCCAGCAGCGCCCGGAGCTATGAAGCTTTCTTT. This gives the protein CASSARSYEAFF.

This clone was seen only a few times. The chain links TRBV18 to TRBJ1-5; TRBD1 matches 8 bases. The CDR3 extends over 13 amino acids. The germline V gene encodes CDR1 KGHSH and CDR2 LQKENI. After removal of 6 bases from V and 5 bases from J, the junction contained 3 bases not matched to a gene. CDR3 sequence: CASSQDRDQPQHF. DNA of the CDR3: TGTGCCAGCTCTCAGGACAGGGATCAGCCCCAGCATTTT.

The CDR3 DNA follows: TGTGCCACCAGCAGAGAGGGGACAGGGAATGCCGGGGAGCTGTTTTTT. As protein: CATSREGTGNAGELFF. V gene TRBV15 combines with J gene TRBJ2-2; 9 nucleotides align to TRBD1. The V gene's germline CDR1 is LNHNV and CDR2 YYDKDF (reference sequence). After removal of 0 bases from V and 6 bases from J, the junction contained 5 bases not matched to a gene. The CDR3 is 16 residues long.